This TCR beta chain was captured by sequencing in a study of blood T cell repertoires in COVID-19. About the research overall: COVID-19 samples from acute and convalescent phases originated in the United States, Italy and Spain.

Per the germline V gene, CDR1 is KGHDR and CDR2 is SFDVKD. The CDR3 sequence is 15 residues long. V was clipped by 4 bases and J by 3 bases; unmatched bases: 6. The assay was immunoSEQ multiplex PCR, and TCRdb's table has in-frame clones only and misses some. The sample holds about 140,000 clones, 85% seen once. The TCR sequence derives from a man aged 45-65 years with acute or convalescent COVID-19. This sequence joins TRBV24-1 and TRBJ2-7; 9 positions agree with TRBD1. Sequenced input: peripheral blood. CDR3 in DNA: TGTGCCACCAGTGAAACCGGGACAGGGAGCTACGAGCAGTACTTC. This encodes CATSETGTGSYEQYF.